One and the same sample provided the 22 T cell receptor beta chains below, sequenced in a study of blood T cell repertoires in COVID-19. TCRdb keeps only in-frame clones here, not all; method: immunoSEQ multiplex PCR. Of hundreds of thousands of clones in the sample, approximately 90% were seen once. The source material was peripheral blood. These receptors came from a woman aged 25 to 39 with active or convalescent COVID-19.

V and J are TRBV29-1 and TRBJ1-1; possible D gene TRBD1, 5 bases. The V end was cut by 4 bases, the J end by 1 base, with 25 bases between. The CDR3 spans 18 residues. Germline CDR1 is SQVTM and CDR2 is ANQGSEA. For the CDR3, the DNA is TGCAGCGTTGGGGGGAGGGAGAAGATAGTATCGAAGAACACTGAAGCTTTCTTT. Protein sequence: CSVGGREKIVSKNTEAFF.

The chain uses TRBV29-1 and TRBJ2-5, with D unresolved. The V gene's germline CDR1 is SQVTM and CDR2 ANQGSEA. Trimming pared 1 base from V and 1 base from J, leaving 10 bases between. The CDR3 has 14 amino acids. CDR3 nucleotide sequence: TGCAGCGTTGAAGGCAGGCTCAGCCAAGAGACCCAGTACTTC. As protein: CSVEGRLSQETQYF.

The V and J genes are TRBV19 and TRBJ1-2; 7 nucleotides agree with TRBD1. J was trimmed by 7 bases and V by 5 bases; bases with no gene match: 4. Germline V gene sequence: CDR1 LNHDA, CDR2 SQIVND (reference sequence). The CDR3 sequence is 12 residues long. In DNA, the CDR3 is TGTGCCAGTAGTCGACAGGGCGCTGGCTACACCTTC. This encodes CASSRQGAGYTF.

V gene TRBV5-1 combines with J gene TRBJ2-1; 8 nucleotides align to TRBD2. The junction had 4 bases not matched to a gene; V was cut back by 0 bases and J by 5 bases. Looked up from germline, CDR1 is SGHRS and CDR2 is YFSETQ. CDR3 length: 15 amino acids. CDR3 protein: CASSLAGGGNNEQFF. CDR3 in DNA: TGCGCCAGCAGCTTGGCTGGCGGGGGGAACAATGAGCAGTTCTTC. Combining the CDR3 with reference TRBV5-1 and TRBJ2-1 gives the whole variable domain KAGVTQTPRYLIKTRGQQVTLSCSPISGHRSVSWYQQTPGQGLQFLFEYFSETQRNKGNFPGRFSGRQFSNSRSEMNVSTLELGDSALYLCASSLAGGGNNEQFFGPGTRLTVL.

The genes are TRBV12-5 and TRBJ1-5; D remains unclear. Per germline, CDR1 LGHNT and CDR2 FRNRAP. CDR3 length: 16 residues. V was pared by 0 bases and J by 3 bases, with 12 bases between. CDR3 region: CASGLVVAVDNQPQHF. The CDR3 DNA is TGTGCTAGTGGTTTGGTAGTGGCAGTCGACAATCAGCCCCAGCATTTT.

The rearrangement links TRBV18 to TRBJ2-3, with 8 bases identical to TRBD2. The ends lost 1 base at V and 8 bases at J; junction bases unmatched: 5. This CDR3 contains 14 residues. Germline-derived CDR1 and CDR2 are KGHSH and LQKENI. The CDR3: CASSPLAGGGTQYF. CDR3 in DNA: TGTGCCAGCTCACCACTCGCGGGGGGAGGTACGCAGTATTTT.

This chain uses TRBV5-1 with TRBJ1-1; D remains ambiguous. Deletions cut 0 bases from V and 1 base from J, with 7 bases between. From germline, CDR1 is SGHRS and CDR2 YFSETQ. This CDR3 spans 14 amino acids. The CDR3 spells CASSLDLRNTEAFF. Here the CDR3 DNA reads TGCGCCAGCAGCTTGGATTTGAGGAACACTGAAGCTTTCTTT. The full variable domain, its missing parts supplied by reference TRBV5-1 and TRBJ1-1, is KAGVTQTPRYLIKTRGQQVTLSCSPISGHRSVSWYQQTPGQGLQFLFEYFSETQRNKGNFPGRFSGRQFSNSRSEMNVSTLELGDSALYLCASSLDLRNTEAFFGQGTRLTVV.

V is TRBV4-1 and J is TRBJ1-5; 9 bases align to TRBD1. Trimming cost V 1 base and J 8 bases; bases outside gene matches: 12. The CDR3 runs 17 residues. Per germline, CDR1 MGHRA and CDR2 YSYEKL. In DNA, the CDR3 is TGCGCCAGCAGCCAAGTTGTTGACAGGGGGACGATTAAGCCCCAGCATTTT. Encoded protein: CASSQVVDRGTIKPQHF.

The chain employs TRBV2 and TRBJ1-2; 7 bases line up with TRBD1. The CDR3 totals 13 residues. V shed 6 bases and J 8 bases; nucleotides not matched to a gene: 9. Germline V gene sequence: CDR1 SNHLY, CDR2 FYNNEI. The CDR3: CASRGDSTSGYTF. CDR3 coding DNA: TGTGCCAGCAGGGGGGACAGTACGAGCGGCTACACCTTC.

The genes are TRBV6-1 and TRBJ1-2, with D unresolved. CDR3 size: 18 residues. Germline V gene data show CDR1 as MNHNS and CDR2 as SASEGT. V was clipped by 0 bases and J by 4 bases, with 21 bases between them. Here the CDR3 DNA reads TGTGCCAGCAGTGAAGCGCTTTGGGAGGTCTCCCCCTTCTATGGCTACACCTTC. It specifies CASSEALWEVSPFYGYTF.

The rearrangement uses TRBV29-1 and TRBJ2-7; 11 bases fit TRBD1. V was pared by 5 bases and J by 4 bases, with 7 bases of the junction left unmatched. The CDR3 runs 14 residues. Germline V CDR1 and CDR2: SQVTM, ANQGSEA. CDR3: CSVSGDRGFYEQYF. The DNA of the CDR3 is TGCAGCGTTTCGGGGGACAGGGGGTTTTACGAGCAGTACTTC.

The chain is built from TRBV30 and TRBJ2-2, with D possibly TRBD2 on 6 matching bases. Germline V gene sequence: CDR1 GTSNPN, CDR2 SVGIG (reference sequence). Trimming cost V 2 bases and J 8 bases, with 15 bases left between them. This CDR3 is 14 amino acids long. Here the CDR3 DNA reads TGTGCCTGGAGTATTTGGGACTCCCCGGGGGAGCTGTTTTTT. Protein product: CAWSIWDSPGELFF.

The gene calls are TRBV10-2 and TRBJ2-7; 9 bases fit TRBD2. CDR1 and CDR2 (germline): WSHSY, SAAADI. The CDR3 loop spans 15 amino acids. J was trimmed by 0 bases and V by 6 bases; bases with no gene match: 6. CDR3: CASRDLAGSSYEQYF. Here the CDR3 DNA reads TGCGCCAGCAGAGATCTAGCGGGGAGCTCCTACGAGCAGTACTTC.

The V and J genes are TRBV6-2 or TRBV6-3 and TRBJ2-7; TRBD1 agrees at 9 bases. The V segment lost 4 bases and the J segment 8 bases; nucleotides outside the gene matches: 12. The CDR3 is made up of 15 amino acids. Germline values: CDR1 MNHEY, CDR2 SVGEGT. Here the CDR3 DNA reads TGTGCCAGCAGTTCCCGGGACAGGGTCATTGAGAAGCAGTACTTC. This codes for CASSSRDRVIEKQYF.

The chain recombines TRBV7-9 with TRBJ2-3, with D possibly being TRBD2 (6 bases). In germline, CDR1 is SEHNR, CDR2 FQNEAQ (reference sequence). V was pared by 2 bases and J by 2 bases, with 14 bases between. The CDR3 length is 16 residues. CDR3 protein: CASSLRARGFTDTQYF. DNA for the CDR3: TGTGCCAGCAGCTTAAGGGCGCGGGGTTTCACAGATACGCAGTATTTT.

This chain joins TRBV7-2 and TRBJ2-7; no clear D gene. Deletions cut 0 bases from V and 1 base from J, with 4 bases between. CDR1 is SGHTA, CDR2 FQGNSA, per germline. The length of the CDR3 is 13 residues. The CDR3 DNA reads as TGTGCCAGCAGCTTAGCCCAATCCTACGAGCAGTACTTC. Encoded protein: CASSLAQSYEQYF.

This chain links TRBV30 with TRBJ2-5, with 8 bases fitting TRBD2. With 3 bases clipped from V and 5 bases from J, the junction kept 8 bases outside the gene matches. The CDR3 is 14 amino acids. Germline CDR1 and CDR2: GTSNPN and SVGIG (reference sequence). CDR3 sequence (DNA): TGTGCCTGGAGAGCCGGGACTAGAGGGGAGACCCAGTACTTC. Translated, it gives CAWRAGTRGETQYF. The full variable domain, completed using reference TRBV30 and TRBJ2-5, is SQTIHQWPATLVQPVGSPLSLECTVEGTSNPNLYWYRQAAGRGLQLLFYSVGIGQISSEVPQNLSASRPQDRQFILSSKKLLLSDSGFYLCAWRAGTRGETQYFGPGTRLLVL.

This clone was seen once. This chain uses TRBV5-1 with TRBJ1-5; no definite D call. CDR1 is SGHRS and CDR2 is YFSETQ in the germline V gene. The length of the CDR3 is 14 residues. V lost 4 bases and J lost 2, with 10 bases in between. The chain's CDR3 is CASSQDGGNQPQHF. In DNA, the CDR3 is TGCGCCAGCAGCCAGGATGGTGGCAATCAGCCCCAGCATTTT.

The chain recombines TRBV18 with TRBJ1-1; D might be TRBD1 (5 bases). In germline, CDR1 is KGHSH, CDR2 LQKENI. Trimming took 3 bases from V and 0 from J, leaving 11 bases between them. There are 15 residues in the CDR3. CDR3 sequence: CASSPGGTLNTEAFF. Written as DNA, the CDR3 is TGTGCCAGCTCACCCGGGGGGACTTTGAACACTGAAGCTTTCTTT.

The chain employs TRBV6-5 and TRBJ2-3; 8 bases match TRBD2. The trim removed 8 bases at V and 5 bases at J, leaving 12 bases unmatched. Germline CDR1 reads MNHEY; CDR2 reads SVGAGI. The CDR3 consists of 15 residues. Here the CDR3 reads CASARTGGAGDTQYF. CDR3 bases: TGTGCCAGCGCCAGGACGGGGGGGGCCGGAGATACGCAGTATTTT.

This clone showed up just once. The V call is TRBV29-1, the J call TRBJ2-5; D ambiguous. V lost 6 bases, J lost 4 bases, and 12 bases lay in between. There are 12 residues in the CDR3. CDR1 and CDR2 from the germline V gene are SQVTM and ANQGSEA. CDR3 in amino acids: CSVRPPGETQYF. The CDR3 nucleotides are TGCAGCGTCCGCCCTCCGGGAGAGACCCAGTACTTC.

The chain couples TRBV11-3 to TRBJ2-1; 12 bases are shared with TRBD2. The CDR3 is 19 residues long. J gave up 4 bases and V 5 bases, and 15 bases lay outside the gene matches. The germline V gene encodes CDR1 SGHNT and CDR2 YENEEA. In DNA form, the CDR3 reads TGTGCCAGCAGCCATGGACTAGCGGGACAGTATGGGGGTTACAATGAGCAGTTCTTC. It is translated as CASSHGLAGQYGGYNEQFF.